The 17 T cell receptor beta chains presented below share a single source sample, sequenced in a study of T cell responses to AZD1222 COVID-19 vaccine. Profiled with immunoSEQ multiplex PCR; TCRdb holds only in-frame clones, not every one. This sample has about 130,000 clones, with around 90% found just once. This material consisted of peripheral blood, taken 28 days after the second AZD1222 dose. The receptors derive from an adult who received the AZD1222 COVID-19 vaccine.

The V and J genes are TRBV14 and TRBJ1-1, with a tentative D call TRBD1 (5 bases). Trimming stripped 10 bases from V and 1 base from J, with 10 bases between. This CDR3 has 12 amino acids. Germline CDR1 SGHDN, CDR2 FVKESK. The CDR3 sequence: CATTDRNTEAFF. CDR3 nucleotide sequence: TGTGCCACCACCGACAGGAACACTGAAGCTTTCTTT.

V usage is TRBV10-3 and J usage is TRBJ2-3; either TRBD1 or TRBD2 may supply D (6 bases each). CDR3 length: 17 residues. CDR1 ENHRY and CDR2 SYGVKD come from the germline V gene. Trimming took 2 bases from V and 3 from J, leaving 18 bases between them. The CDR3 here is CAISEATGQGGTDTQYF. CDR3 DNA: TGTGCCATCAGTGAGGCCACAGGGCAGGGAGGAACAGATACGCAGTATTTT.

The sample holds a few counts of this clone. The rearrangement links TRBV5-1 to TRBJ1-1; weak D call: TRBD1 (5 bases). The length of the CDR3 is 14 residues. Per the germline V gene, CDR1 is SGHRS and CDR2 is YFSETQ. Between the trimmed V and J ends, which lost 3 bases and 1 base, there was a span of 10 bases. In DNA form, the CDR3 reads TGCGCCAGCAGCTCCGGGACGGAGAACACTGAAGCTTTCTTT. Protein product: CASSSGTENTEAFF.

The chain couples TRBV15 to TRBJ2-5; possibly TRBD2 for D (7 bases). Trimming took 1 base from V and 5 from J, leaving 14 bases between them. This CDR3 has 15 residues. Looked up from germline, CDR1 is LNHNV and CDR2 is YYDKDF (reference sequence). Written as DNA, the CDR3 is TGTGCCACCAGCAGAGTGGCGGGGGCTCGGGAGACCCAGTACTTC. Its translation is CATSRVAGARETQYF.

The gene calls are TRBV5-1 and TRBJ1-6; D gene unclear. The CDR3 is 14 residues long. Germline V gene lookup returns CDR1 SGHRS and CDR2 YFSETQ. Deletions cut 4 bases from V and 8 bases from J, with 13 bases between. The CDR3 bases are TGCGCCAGCAGCCTGGCCAACCATGATTCACCCCTCCACTTT. Amino acid sequence: CASSLANHDSPLHF.

This clone appeared once. The rearrangement joins TRBV10-2 to TRBJ2-5; 9 bases align to TRBD1. V was clipped by 8 bases and J by 4 bases; unmatched bases: 8. The CDR3 is 14 amino acids. Germline loops: CDR1 WSHSY, CDR2 SAAADI. In nucleotides, the CDR3 is TGCGCCAGCGGGGGACAGGGAGGGGCAGAGACCCAGTACTTC. The encoded protein is CASGGQGGAETQYF.

This clone was seen once. The chain has TRBV11-2 and TRBJ2-1; 7 bases are shared with TRBD2. Germline-derived CDR1 and CDR2 are SGHAT and FQNNGV. The J segment lost 4 bases and the V segment lost 1 base, leaving 7 bases of the junction unmatched. The CDR3 runs 16 residues. The CDR3 sequence is CASSLAFSSGYNEQFF. The CDR3 DNA reads as TGTGCCAGCAGCTTAGCTTTCTCTAGCGGATACAATGAGCAGTTCTTC.

The chain links TRBV19 to TRBJ1-4; D unclear. CDR1 is LNHDA and CDR2 is SQIVND in the germline V gene (reference sequence). The CDR3 runs 14 residues. Between the trimmed V and J ends, which lost 5 bases and 4 bases, there was a span of 11 bases. CDR3 region: CASSGSFGNEKLFF. CDR3 coding DNA: TGTGCCAGTAGTGGGAGCTTCGGTAATGAAAAACTGTTTTTT.

The gene calls are TRBV15 and TRBJ2-7; maybe TRBD1 (5 bases). Germline loops: CDR1 LNHNV, CDR2 YYDKDF (reference sequence). Trimming stripped 3 bases from V and 0 bases from J, with 12 bases between. The CDR3 sequence is 15 residues long. CDR3 coding DNA: TGTGCCACCAGCAGGGAAGACAGTCCCTCCTACGAGCAGTACTTC. Protein product: CATSREDSPSYEQYF.

This chain joins TRBV27 and TRBJ1-4; unclear D gene. The CDR3 consists of 13 residues. CDR1 and CDR2 from the germline V gene are MNHEY and SMNVEV (reference sequence). The V end was cut by 3 bases, the J end by 4 bases, with 6 bases between. For the CDR3, the DNA is TGTGCCAGCAGTTTGTGGCATAATGAAAAACTGTTTTTT. This sequence encodes CASSLWHNEKLFF.

This clone was seen only a few times. The J gene is TRBJ2-7, the V gene TRBV6-5; the D gene is possibly TRBD2 (5 bases). The CDR3 has 13 residues. CDR1 is MNHEY and CDR2 is SVGAGI in the germline V gene. Trimming left V 5 bases short and J 5 bases short, with 13 bases between. This CDR3 reads CASSPPGGNEQYF. The CDR3, as DNA: TGTGCCAGCAGTCCTCCAGGAGGTAACGAGCAGTACTTC.

The V gene is TRBV12-5, the J gene TRBJ1-3; the D gene is possibly TRBD1 (5 bases). V was trimmed by 4 bases and J by 2 bases, leaving 15 bases between them. The germline gives CDR1 LGHNT, CDR2 FRNRAP. The length of the CDR3 is 16 residues. CDR3 in DNA: TGTGCTAGTGGTTGGGATATTGGGGCGGCTGGAAACACCATATATTTT. Translating gives CASGWDIGAAGNTIYF.

This clone was detected once. The genes are TRBV3-1 (or the pseudogene TRBV3-2) and TRBJ1-2; 11 nucleotides match TRBD1. CDR1 is LGHDT, CDR2 YNNKEL, per germline (reference sequence). The CDR3 length is 15 residues. J lost 3 bases, V lost 1 base, and 1 base had no gene match. In nucleotides, the CDR3 is TGTGCCAGCAGCCAAGCGGGACAGGGGGACTATGGCTACACCTTC. Its protein product is CASSQAGQGDYGYTF.

This chain joins TRBV6-2 or TRBV6-3 and TRBJ1-2; TRBD1 agrees at 10 bases. Germline-derived CDR1 and CDR2 are MNHEY and SVGEGT. V shed 0 bases, J shed 8 bases, and the junction held 9 bases outside the gene matches. The CDR3 has 16 residues. CDR3 sequence (DNA): TGTGCCAGCAGTTACTCGGGACAGGGGATGATCTACGGCTACACCTTC. Protein product: CASSYSGQGMIYGYTF.

The chain combines TRBV7-9 with TRBJ2-7; D is uncertain. The CDR3 has 14 amino acids. V dropped 1 base and J dropped 6 bases, with 13 bases sitting between them. Germline V lookup: CDR1 SEHNR, CDR2 FQNEAQ (reference sequence). For the CDR3, the DNA is TGTGCCAGCAGCTTAGAATCTAGTGAAGTCGAGCAGTACTTC. Translated, it gives CASSLESSEVEQYF.

V is TRBV11-2 and J is TRBJ1-6; the D gene is possibly TRBD1 (6 bases). V dropped 1 base and J dropped 11 bases, with 12 bases sitting between them. CDR1 is SGHAT and CDR2 is FQNNGV in the germline V gene. CDR3 length: 14 amino acids. This CDR3 is CASSLGQGRTPLHF. In DNA form, the CDR3 reads TGTGCCAGCAGCTTAGGGCAGGGGCGAACACCCCTCCACTTT.

This clone occurred a few times. This chain links TRBV30 with TRBJ1-2; tentatively, D is TRBD1 (5 bases). Germline CDR1 GTSNPN, CDR2 SVGIG (reference sequence). The CDR3 extends over 13 amino acids. Trimming took 2 bases from V and 3 from J, leaving 10 bases between them. CDR3 amino acids: CAWSPGGDYGYTF. CDR3 DNA sequence: TGTGCCTGGAGTCCCGGGGGGGACTATGGCTACACCTTC. The full variable domain, its missing parts supplied by reference TRBV30 and TRBJ1-2, is SQTIHQWPATLVQPVGSPLSLECTVEGTSNPNLYWYRQAAGRGLQLLFYSVGIGQISSEVPQNLSASRPQDRQFILSSKKLLLSDSGFYLCAWSPGGDYGYTFGSGTRLTVV.